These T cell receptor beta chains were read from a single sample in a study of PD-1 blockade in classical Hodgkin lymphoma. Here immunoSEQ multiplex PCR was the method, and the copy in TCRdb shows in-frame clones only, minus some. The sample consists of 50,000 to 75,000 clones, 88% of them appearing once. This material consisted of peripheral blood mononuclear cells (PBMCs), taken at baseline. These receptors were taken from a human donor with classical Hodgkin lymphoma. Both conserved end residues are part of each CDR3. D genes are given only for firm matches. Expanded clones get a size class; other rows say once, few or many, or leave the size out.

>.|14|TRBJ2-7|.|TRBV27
TGTGCCAGCAGTTTATTAGAGGGCAGCTACGAGCAGTACTTC
CASSLLEGSYEQYF
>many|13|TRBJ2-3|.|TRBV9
TGTGCCAGCAGCGTATTGCAAGCAGATACGCAGTATTTT
CASSVLQADTQYF
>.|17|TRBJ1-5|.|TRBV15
TGTGCCACCAGCAGAGATCTGGTGAGTGGGACTTATCAGCCCCAGCATTTT
CATSRDLVSGTYQPQHF
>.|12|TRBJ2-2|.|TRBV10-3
TGTGCCATCTATGAGAATACCGGGGAGCTGTTTTTT
CAIYENTGELFF
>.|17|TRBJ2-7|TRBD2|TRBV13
TGTGCCAGCAGCTTAATCGCGCGACTAGCGGGCTCCTACGAGCAGTACTTC
CASSLIARLAGSYEQYF
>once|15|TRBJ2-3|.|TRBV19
TGTGCCAGTAGTATGGACTTATCTAGCACAGATACGCAGTATTTT
CASSMDLSSTDTQYF
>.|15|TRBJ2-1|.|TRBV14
TGTGCCAGCAGCCCTCTCTCCGTCTCCTACAATGAGCAGTTCTTC
CASSPLSVSYNEQFF
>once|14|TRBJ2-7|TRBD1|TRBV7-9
TGTGCCATCCCGGGGACAGGGGGCTCCTACGAGCAGTACTTC
CAIPGTGGSYEQYF
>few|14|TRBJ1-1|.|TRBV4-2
TGTGCCAGCAGCCAGGAGATCGTAATGCCTGAAGCTTTCTTT
CASSQEIVMPEAFF
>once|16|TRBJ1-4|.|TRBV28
TGTGCCAGCAGTTTTGTAGGTACGGCTGCTAATGAAAAACTGTTTTTT
CASSFVGTAANEKLFF
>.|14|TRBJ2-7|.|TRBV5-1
TGCGCCAGCAGCTTGGCACAGGGCTCCTACGAGCAGTACTTC
CASSLAQGSYEQYF
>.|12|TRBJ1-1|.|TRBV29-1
TGCAGCGTTGAAGGGACGAACACTGAAGCTTTCTTT
CSVEGTNTEAFF
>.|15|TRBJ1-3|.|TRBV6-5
TGTGCCAGCAGTTACTACGGGTTATCTGGAAACACCATATATTTT
CASSYYGLSGNTIYF
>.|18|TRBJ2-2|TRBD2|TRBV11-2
TGTGCCAGCAGCATAGGACTAGCGGGGGGGCTGGGCACCGGGGAGCTGTTTTTT
CASSIGLAGGLGTGELFF
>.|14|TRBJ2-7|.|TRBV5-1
TGCGCCAGCAGCATTACAGGACGCTCCTACGAGCAGTACTTC
CASSITGRSYEQYF
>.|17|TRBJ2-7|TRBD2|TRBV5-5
TGTGCCAGCGGTAGCTTGTCCTCTAGCGGCCTACCCTACGAGCAGTACTTC
CASGSLSSSGLPYEQYF
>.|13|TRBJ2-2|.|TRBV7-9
TGTGCCAGCAGCTTAGGTGGGACCGGGGAGCTGTTTTTT
CASSLGGTGELFF
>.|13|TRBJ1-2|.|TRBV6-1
TGTGCCAGCAGTGGAACGGTTGGGCTTGGCTACACCTTC
CASSGTVGLGYTF
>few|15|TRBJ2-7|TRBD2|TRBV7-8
TGTGCCAGCGTCCCGGGGGGGGCCAGTGCCTACGAGCAGTACTTC
CASVPGGASAYEQYF
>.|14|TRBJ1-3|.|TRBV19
TGTGCCAGTATGCTACAGGGCTCTGGAAACACCATATATTTT
CASMLQGSGNTIYF
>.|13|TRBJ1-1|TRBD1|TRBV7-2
TGTGCCAGCACCGGACAGGGGGCCACTGAAGCTTTCTTT
CASTGQGATEAFF
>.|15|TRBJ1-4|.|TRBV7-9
TGTGCCAGCAGCTTGGATCTGGCAACTAATGAAAAACTGTTTTTT
CASSLDLATNEKLFF